This T cell receptor (beta chain) emerged from a study of cytomegalovirus exposure and HLA in healthy donors. This table comes from immunoSEQ multiplex PCR, and its TCRdb copy is limited to in-frame clones, with some not included. The sample records around 130,000 clones, over 85% being singletons. This CDR3 comprises 15 residues. The germline V gene has CDR1 SNHLY and CDR2 FYNNEI. V lost 2 bases to trimming and J lost 5 bases; unmatched junction nucleotides: 2. Study results and caveats: Most sequenced TCRs were rare (though some public TCRs occurred in many donors). TCR clusters originating in the first cohort tended to co-occur in the 120 validation repertoires, according to a later analysis. Reports indicated that the classifier achieved high specificity and sensitivity in diagnosing cytomegalovirus status.

Note on this clone: Its antigen is currently unknown.

J is TRBJ1-4 and V is TRBV2; the match to TRBD1 covers 10 bases. Input material: PBMCs. This receptor was identified in a man aged 25 to 40 in good health and CMV-seronegative. CDR3 residues: CASSERTGGNEKLFF. In DNA form, the CDR3 reads TGTGCCAGCAGTGAACGGACAGGGGGGAATGAAAAACTGTTTTTT. Variable domain in full (rest from reference TRBV2 and TRBJ1-4): EPEVTQTPSHQVTQMGQEVILRCVPISNHLYFYWYRQILGQKVEFLVSFYNNEISEKSEIFDDQFSVERPDGSNFTLKIRSTKLEDSAMYFCASSERTGGNEKLFFGSGTQLSVL.